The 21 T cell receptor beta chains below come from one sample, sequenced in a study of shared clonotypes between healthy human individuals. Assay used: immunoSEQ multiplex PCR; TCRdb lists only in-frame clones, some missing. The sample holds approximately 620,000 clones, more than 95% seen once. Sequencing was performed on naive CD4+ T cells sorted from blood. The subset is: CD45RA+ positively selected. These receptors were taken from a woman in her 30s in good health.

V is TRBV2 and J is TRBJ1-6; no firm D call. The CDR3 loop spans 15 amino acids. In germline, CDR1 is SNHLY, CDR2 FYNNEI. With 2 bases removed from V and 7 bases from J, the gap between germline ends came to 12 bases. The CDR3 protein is CASSELWSNNSPLHF. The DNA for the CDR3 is TGTGCCAGCAGTGAATTATGGTCAAACAATTCACCCCTCCACTTT.

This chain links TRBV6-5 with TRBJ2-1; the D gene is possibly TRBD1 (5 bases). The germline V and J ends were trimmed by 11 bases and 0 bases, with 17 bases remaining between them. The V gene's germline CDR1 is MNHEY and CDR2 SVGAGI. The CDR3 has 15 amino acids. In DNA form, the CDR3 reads TGTGCCTCCAGGGCCACGCTGAGCTCCTACAATGAGCAGTTCTTC. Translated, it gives CASRATLSSYNEQFF.

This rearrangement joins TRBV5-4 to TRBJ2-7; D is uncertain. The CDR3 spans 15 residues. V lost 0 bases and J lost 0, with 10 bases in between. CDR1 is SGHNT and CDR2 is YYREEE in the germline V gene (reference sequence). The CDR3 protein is CASSLAKGHSYEQYF. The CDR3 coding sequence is TGTGCCAGCAGCTTGGCCAAGGGCCACTCCTACGAGCAGTACTTC.

CDR3 sequence: CAWRRRDTDTGELFF. CDR3 bases: TGTGCCTGGAGACGCCGGGACACCGACACCGGGGAGCTGTTTTTT. The rearrangement links TRBV30 to TRBJ2-2, with TRBD1 as a possible D gene (6 bases). Germline V CDR1 and CDR2: GTSNPN, SVGIG (reference sequence). The CDR3 has 15 amino acids. The ends were cut back, 3 bases at V and 3 bases at J, with 14 bases in the middle.

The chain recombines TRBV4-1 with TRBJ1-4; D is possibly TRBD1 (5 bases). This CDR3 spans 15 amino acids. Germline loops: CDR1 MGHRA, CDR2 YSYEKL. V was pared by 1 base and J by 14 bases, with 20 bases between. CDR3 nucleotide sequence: TGCGCCAGCAGCCAAGTCCTTTCAGGGCCTAAGGGCCTGTTTTTT. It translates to CASSQVLSGPKGLFF.

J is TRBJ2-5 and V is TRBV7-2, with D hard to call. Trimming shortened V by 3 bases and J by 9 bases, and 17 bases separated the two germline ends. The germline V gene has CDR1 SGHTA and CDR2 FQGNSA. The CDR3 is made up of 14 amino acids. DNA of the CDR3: TGTGCCAGCAGCTTGGTTCGTTCTGGAGCTGCCCAGTACTTC. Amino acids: CASSLVRSGAAQYF. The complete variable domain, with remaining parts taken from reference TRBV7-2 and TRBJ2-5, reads GAGVSQSPSNKVTEKGKDVELRCDPISGHTALYWYRQSLGQGLEFLIYFQGNSAPDKSGLPSDRFSAERTGGSVSTLTIQRTQQEDSAVYLCASSLVRSGAAQYFGPGTRLLVL.

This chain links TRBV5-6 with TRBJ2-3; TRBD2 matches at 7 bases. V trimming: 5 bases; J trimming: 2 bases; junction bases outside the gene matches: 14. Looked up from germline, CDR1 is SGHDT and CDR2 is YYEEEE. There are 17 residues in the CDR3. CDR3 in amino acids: CASRRRLTSPITDTQYF. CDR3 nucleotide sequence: TGTGCCAGCAGACGTCGGCTGACTAGCCCTATCACAGATACGCAGTATTTT.

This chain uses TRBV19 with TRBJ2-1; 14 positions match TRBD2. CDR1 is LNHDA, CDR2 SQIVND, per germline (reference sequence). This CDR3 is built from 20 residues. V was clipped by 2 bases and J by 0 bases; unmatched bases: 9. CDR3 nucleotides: TGTGCCAGTAGTATACAGGGACTAGCGGGAGCCACGGGCTCCTACAATGAGCAGTTCTTC. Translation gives CASSIQGLAGATGSYNEQFF.

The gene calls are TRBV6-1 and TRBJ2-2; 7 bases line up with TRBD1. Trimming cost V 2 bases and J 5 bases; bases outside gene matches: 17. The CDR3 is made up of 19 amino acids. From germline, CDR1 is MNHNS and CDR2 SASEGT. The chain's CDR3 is CASSELIKIQTGVTGELFF. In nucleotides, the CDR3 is TGTGCCAGCAGTGAATTGATTAAGATCCAAACAGGGGTAACCGGGGAGCTGTTTTTT.

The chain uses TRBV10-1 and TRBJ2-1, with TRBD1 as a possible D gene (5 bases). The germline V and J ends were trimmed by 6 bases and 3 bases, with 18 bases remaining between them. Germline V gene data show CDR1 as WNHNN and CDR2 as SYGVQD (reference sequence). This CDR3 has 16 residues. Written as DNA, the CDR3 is TGCGCCAGCAGGTCACGAGGCCCCAGGGTCTACAATGAGCAGTTCTTC. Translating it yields CASRSRGPRVYNEQFF.

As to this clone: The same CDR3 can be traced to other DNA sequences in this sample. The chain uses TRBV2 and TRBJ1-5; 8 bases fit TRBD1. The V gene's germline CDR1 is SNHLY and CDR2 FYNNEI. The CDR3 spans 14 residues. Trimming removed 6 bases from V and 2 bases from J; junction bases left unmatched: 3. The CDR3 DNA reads TGTGCCAGCAGCGGGACAGGCGGCAATCAGCCCCAGCATTTT. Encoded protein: CASSGTGGNQPQHF.

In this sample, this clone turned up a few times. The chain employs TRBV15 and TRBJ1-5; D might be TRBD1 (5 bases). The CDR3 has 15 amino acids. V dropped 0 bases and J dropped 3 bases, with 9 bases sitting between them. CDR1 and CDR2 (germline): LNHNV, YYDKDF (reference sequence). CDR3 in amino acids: CATSRDGDHNQPQHF. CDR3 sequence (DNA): TGTGCCACCAGCAGAGATGGGGACCACAATCAGCCCCAGCATTTT.

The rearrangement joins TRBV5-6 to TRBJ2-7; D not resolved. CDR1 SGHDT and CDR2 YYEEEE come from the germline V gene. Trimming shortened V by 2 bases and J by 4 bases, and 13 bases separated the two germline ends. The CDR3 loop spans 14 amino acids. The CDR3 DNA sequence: TGTGCCAGCAGCTTTTGGTTCAGGCGGTACGAGCAGTACTTC. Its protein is CASSFWFRRYEQYF.

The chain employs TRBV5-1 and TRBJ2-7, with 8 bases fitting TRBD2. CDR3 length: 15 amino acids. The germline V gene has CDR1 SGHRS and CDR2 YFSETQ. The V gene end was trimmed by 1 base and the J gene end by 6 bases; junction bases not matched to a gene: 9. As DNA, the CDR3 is TGCGCCAGCAGCTTGTCAGATAGCGGGACCAGCGAGCAGTACTTC. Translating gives CASSLSDSGTSEQYF.

The CDR3 DNA reads TGTGCCAGCAGCGGACTAGCGGAAAACACCGGGGAGCTGTTTTTT. It is translated as CASSGLAENTGELFF. The rearrangement links TRBV7-6 to TRBJ2-2; 10 bases are a match to TRBD2. CDR1 and CDR2 from the germline V gene are SGHVS and FNYEAQ. CDR3 length equals 15 residues. V shed 5 bases, J shed 2 bases, and the junction held 2 bases outside the gene matches.

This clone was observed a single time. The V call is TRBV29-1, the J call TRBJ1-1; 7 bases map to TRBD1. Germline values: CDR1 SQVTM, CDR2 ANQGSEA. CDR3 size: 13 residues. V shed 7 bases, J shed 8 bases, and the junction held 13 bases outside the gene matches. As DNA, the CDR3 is TGCAGCGCCGATGAAAACCCGGGACAGGAAGCTTTCTTT. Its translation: CSADENPGQEAFF.

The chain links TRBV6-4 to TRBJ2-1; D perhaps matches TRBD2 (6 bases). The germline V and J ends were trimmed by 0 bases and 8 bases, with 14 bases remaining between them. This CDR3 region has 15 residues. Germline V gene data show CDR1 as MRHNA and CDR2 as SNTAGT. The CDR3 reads CASSDSGRPGDEQFF. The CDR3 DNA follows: TGTGCCAGCAGTGACTCTGGGAGGCCGGGGGATGAGCAGTTCTTC.

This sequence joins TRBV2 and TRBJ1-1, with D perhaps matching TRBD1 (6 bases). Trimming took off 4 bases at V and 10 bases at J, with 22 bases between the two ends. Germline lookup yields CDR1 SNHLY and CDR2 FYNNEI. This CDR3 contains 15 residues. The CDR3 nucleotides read TGTGCCAGCAGTGGGTGGGGGCAGCGGTATGCGTCAGCTTTCTTT. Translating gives CASSGWGQRYASAFF.

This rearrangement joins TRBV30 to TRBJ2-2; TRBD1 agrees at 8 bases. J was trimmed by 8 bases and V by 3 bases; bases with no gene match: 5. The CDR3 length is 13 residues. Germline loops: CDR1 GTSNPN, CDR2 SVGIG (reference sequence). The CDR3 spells CAWRGQGAGELFF. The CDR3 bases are TGTGCCTGGAGAGGTCAGGGGGCAGGGGAGCTGTTTTTT.

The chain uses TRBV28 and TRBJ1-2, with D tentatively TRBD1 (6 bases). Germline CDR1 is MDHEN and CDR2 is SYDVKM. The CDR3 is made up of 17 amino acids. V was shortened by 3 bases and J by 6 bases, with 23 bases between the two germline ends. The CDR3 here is CASSFLTGTSGANGYTF. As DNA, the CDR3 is TGTGCCAGCAGTTTCTTGACAGGTACCTCCGGGGCTAATGGCTACACCTTC.

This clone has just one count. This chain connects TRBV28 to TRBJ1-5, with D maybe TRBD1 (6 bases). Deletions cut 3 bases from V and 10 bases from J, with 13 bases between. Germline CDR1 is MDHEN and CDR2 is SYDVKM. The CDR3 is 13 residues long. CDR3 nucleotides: TGTGCCAGCAGTTTCCTCGAGGGGGGACCCCAGCATTTT. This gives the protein CASSFLEGGPQHF.